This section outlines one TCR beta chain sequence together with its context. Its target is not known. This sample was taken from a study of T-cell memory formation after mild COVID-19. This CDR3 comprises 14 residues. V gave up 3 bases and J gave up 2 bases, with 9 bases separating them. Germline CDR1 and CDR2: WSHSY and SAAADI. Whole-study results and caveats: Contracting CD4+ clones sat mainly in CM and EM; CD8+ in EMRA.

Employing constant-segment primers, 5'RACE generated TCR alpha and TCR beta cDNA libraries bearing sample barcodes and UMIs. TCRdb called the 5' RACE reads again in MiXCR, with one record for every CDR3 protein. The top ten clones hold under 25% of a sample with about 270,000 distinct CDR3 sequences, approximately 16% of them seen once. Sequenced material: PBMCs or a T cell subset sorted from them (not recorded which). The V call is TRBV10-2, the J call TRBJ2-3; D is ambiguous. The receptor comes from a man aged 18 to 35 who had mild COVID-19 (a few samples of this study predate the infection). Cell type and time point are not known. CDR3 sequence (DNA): TGCGCCAGCAGTGACAGGAGTATCACAGATACGCAGTATTTT. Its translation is CASSDRSITDTQYF.